In its sample, the clone carrying this T cell receptor beta chain was seen once. Its matching antigen is unknown. CDR3 length: 13 amino acids. Between the trimmed V and J ends, which lost 0 bases and 3 bases, there was a span of 5 bases. Per the germline V gene, CDR1 is MNHEY and CDR2 is SVGAGI. Produced via immunoSEQ multiplex PCR; TCRdb's table is partial and in-frame only. The data hold roughly 180,000 clones, with about 87% observed a single time. This specimen comes from a study of T cell responses to AZD1222 COVID-19 vaccine. Findings and limits, study-wide: Repertoire samples came only from after the peak T cell response. Epitopes outside B.1.351 and B.1.1.7 mutated regions reportedly drew nearly half of spike TCRs. Seropositive at baseline were only six AZD1222 recipients.

The clonotype comes from an adult in good health. The chain carries TRBV6-5 and TRBJ1-1; D is ambiguous. Source: peripheral blood, taken on day 0 of MenACWY control vaccination. CDR3: CASSYSRHTEAFF. The CDR3 DNA reads as TGTGCCAGCAGTTACTCGAGACACACTGAAGCTTTCTTT.